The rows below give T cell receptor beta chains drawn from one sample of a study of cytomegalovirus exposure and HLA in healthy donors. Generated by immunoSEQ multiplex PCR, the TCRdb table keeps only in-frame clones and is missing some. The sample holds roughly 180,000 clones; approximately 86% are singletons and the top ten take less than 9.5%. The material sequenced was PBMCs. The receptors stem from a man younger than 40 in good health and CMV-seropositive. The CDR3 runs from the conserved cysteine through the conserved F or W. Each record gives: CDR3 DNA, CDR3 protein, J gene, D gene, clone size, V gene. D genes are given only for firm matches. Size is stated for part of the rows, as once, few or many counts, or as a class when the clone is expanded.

DNA: TGTGCCAGCAGTCAACAGGCTGGGGGGTACGAGCAGTACTTC; CDR3: CASSQQAGGYEQYF; J: TRBJ2-7; D: NA; size: few; V: TRBV6-1
DNA: TGTGCCAGCAGCTTAGCGGGAGGTCGGTACGAGCAGTACTTC; CDR3: CASSLAGGRYEQYF; J: TRBJ2-7; D: TRBD2; size: NA; V: TRBV11-2
DNA: TGTGCCAGCAGCTTGGGACAGGCTAGCTCTGGAAACACCATATATTTT; CDR3: CASSLGQASSGNTIYF; J: TRBJ1-3; D: TRBD1; size: NA; V: TRBV7-9
DNA: TGTGCCAGCAGCTTAATCGGGCCGGGTGGAGGGGAGACCCAGTACTTC; CDR3: CASSLIGPGGGETQYF; J: TRBJ2-5; D: NA; size: NA; V: TRBV11-1
DNA: TGTGCCAGCAGTTACTTTGGACAGCGGGCCTACGAGCAGTACTTC; CDR3: CASSYFGQRAYEQYF; J: TRBJ2-7; D: NA; size: NA; V: TRBV6-5
DNA: TGTGCCAGCAGCCCCGGGCTGGGGACCGGGGAGCTGTTTTTT; CDR3: CASSPGLGTGELFF; J: TRBJ2-2; D: NA; size: NA; V: TRBV11-3
DNA: TGTGCCAGCAGTTTATCGCCTCGGGACAGACACTATGGCTACACCTTC; CDR3: CASSLSPRDRHYGYTF; J: TRBJ1-2; D: TRBD1; size: once; V: TRBV27
DNA: TGTGCCAGTAGTAGACAGGGGGCGACTGAAAAACTGTTTTTT; CDR3: CASSRQGATEKLFF; J: TRBJ1-4; D: TRBD1; size: NA; V: TRBV2
DNA: TGTGCCAGCTCTCGGCTCAGGGAGACCTCGGAAGAGCAGTACTTC; CDR3: CASSRLRETSEEQYF; J: TRBJ2-7; D: NA; size: few; V: TRBV18
DNA: TGCGCCAGCAGCTCCGGAGGACAGGGGGCGCCGAACACTGAAGCTTTCTTT; CDR3: CASSSGGQGAPNTEAFF; J: TRBJ1-1; D: TRBD1; size: NA; V: TRBV5-1
DNA: TGTGCCAGCAAGGCGCAGTTCAAAGCTTTCTTT; CDR3: CASKAQFKAFF; J: TRBJ1-1; D: NA; size: NA; V: TRBV5-5
DNA: TGTGCCAGCAGCCATGGGGCGGACCCCACAGATACGCAGTATTTT; CDR3: CASSHGADPTDTQYF; J: TRBJ2-3; D: NA; size: NA; V: TRBV11-2
DNA: TGCAGCGTTGAATGGGGAAGCTCTGGAAACACCATATATTTT; CDR3: CSVEWGSSGNTIYF; J: TRBJ1-3; D: NA; size: NA; V: TRBV29-1
DNA: TGCGCCAGCAGCCAAGCGACAGGTTCCTTTAATGAGCAGTTCTTC; CDR3: CASSQATGSFNEQFF; J: TRBJ2-1; D: NA; size: NA; V: TRBV4-3
DNA: TGTGCCAGCAGCTCATACGTAGACAGGGCCGAGCAGTACTTC; CDR3: CASSSYVDRAEQYF; J: TRBJ2-7; D: TRBD1; size: NA; V: TRBV7-2
DNA: TGCGCCAGCAGTCAACCCCGGGGGCCGCAAGCCATAAGCTATGGCTACACCTTC; CDR3: CASSQPRGPQAISYGYTF; J: TRBJ1-2; D: NA; size: NA; V: TRBV23-1
DNA: TGTGCCAGCTCACTCCTTTATGGTGAGAACACCGGGGAGCTGTTTTTT; CDR3: CASSLLYGENTGELFF; J: TRBJ2-2; D: NA; size: NA; V: TRBV18
DNA: TGTGCCAGCAGCGACCGGGACAGAAACGATCAGCCCCAGCATTTT; CDR3: CASSDRDRNDQPQHF; J: TRBJ1-5; D: TRBD1; size: NA; V: TRBV5-4
DNA: TGTGCCAGCAGTTACTCGATCGGTGTAAACATTCAGTACTTC; CDR3: CASSYSIGVNIQYF; J: TRBJ2-4; D: NA; size: once; V: TRBV6-5
DNA: TGTGCCAGCTCACGGGAAAGGGCGGATACTGAAAAACTGTTTTTT; CDR3: CASSRERADTEKLFF; J: TRBJ1-4; D: NA; size: NA; V: TRBV18
DNA: TGCGCCAGCAGCTTGGGGACTAGCGGGAGCTACGAGCAGTACTTC; CDR3: CASSLGTSGSYEQYF; J: TRBJ2-7; D: TRBD2; size: many; V: TRBV5-1
DNA: TGTGCCAGCAGCTTAGATAATAGCAATCAGCCCCAGCATTTT; CDR3: CASSLDNSNQPQHF; J: TRBJ1-5; D: NA; size: NA; V: TRBV7-6
DNA: TGTGCCAGCAGCTTAGGGGCGGGGGAGCAGTACTTC; CDR3: CASSLGAGEQYF; J: TRBJ2-7; D: NA; size: NA; V: TRBV11-2
DNA: TGTGCCAGCAGCGACGCCTTGGACGAGGAGCAGTACTTC; CDR3: CASSDALDEEQYF; J: TRBJ2-7; D: NA; size: NA; V: TRBV7-9